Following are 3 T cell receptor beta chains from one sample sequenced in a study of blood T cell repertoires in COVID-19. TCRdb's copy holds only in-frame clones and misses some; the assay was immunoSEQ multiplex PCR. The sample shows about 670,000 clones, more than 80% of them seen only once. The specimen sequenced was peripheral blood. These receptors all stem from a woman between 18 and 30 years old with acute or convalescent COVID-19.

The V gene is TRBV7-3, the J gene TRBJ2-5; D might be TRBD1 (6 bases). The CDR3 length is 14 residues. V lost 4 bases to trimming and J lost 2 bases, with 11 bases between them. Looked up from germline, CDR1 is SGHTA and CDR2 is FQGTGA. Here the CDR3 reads CASSYTGNQETQYF. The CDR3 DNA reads TGTGCCAGCAGCTATACAGGGAATCAAGAGACCCAGTACTTC.

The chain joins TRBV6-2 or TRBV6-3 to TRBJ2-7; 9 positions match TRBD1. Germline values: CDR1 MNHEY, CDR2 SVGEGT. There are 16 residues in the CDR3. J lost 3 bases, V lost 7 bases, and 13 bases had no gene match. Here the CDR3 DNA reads TGTGCCAGCACCCCCTCGGACAGGGGATTTATCTACGAGCAGTACTTC. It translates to CASTPSDRGFIYEQYF.

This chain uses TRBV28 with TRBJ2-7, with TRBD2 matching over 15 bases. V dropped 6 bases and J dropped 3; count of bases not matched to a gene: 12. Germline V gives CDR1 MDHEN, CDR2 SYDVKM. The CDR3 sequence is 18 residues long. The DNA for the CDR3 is TGTGCCAGCAGCCCAACCGGGACTAGCGGGGGGCCTTACTACGAGCAGTACTTC. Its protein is CASSPTGTSGGPYYEQYF.